These 21 T cell receptor beta chains originate from one sample sequenced in a study of CD4 T cells in relation to SARS-CoV-2 and coronaviruses. Unexposed donor CD4+ T cells date from 2011-2018, before the COVID-19 pandemic. Isolation of CD4+ T cells took place after about eleven days in culture. Sequencing was performed with immunoSEQ multiplex PCR; in TCRdb, only in-frame clones are kept and a portion is missing. The sample records approximately 25,000 clones, 73% being singletons. These TCRs' antigens remain unknown. Sequences were obtained from CD4+ T cells from PBMCs, cultured in vitro. Receptors originate from a human donor in good health.

V gene TRBV11-2 combines with J gene TRBJ2-6; 7 bases align to TRBD1. V shed 5 bases and J 0 bases; nucleotides not matched to a gene: 7. Germline CDR1 is SGHAT and CDR2 is FQNNGV. The CDR3 loop spans 17 amino acids. The CDR3 nucleotides read TGTGCCAGCAGCCCACGGACAGGTTCCTCTGGGGCCAACGTCCTGACTTTC. Protein product: CASSPRTGSSGANVLTF.

This chain uses TRBV28 with TRBJ2-5, with D perhaps TRBD1 or TRBD2 (6 bases each). CDR1 MDHEN and CDR2 SYDVKM come from the germline V gene. V lost 4 bases and J lost 5, with 11 bases in between. The CDR3 is 13 residues long. CDR3 sequence: CASSYQGRETQYF. CDR3 DNA sequence: TGTGCCAGCAGTTACCAGGGGAGGGAGACCCAGTACTTC.

The V call is TRBV20-1, the J call TRBJ2-4; D remains ambiguous. The ends were cut back, 5 bases at V and 9 bases at J, with 8 bases in the middle. The germline V gene encodes CDR1 DFQATT and CDR2 SNEGSKA (reference sequence). The CDR3 length is 10 residues. Written as DNA, the CDR3 is TGCAGTGCTGGCGAACCCATTCAGTACTTC. This translates into CSAGEPIQYF.

There are a few counts of this clone. V is TRBV19 and J is TRBJ1-5; no clear D gene. Trimming removed 5 bases at V and 0 bases at J, with 11 bases between. The CDR3 is 15 residues long. The germline V gene has CDR1 LNHDA and CDR2 SQIVND (reference sequence). The CDR3 DNA reads TGTGCCAGTAGTCCACTTTTTGGTAGCAATCAGCCCCAGCATTTT. This encodes CASSPLFGSNQPQHF. Based on the CDR3 plus reference TRBV19 and TRBJ1-5, the full variable domain is DGGITQSPKYLFRKEGQNVTLSCEQNLNHDAMYWYRQDPGQGLRLIYYSQIVNDFQKGDIAEGYSVSREKKESFPLTVTSAQKNPTAFYLCASSPLFGSNQPQHFGDGTRLSIL.

J is TRBJ1-6 and V is TRBV30; 9 bases agree with TRBD1. CDR1 GTSNPN and CDR2 SVGIG come from the germline V gene (reference sequence). The CDR3 runs to 15 residues. Trimming at V came to 0 bases and at J to 9 bases, leaving 6 bases not matched to a gene. CDR3 protein: CAWSVRDRDSSPLHF. CDR3 bases: TGTGCCTGGAGTGTACGGGACAGGGATTCTTCACCCCTCCACTTT.

CDR3: CAVRTTGADTQYF. The CDR3 nucleotides read TGTGCCGTACGCACGACAGGGGCAGATACGCAGTATTTT. The chain links TRBV24-1 to TRBJ2-3; 8 bases line up with TRBD1. The V gene end was trimmed by 12 bases and the J gene end by 4 bases; junction bases not matched to a gene: 8. This CDR3 spans 13 amino acids. Looked up from germline, CDR1 is KGHDR and CDR2 is SFDVKD.

This sequence joins TRBV11-1 and TRBJ2-7; D is unresolved. V was trimmed by 4 bases and J by 0 bases, leaving 13 bases between them. The CDR3 spans 15 residues. Germline CDR1 is SGHAT and CDR2 is FQDESV (reference sequence). The CDR3 here is CASSSELKSSYEQYF. The DNA for the CDR3 is TGTGCCAGCAGCTCAGAACTAAAGAGCTCCTACGAGCAGTACTTC.

The chain joins TRBV25-1 to TRBJ2-2; D is uncertain. With 2 bases removed from V and 3 bases from J, the gap between germline ends came to 1 base. Looked up from germline, CDR1 is MGHDK and CDR2 is SYGVNS. The CDR3 is made up of 12 amino acids. The CDR3 nucleotides are TGTGCCAGCAGTGAACACACCGGGGAGCTGTTTTTT. Its translation: CASSEHTGELFF.

This clone was seen once. The chain has TRBV6-4 and TRBJ2-2, with 10 bases lining up with TRBD2. The junction had 2 bases not matched to a gene; V was cut back by 4 bases and J by 3 bases. The CDR3 covers 15 residues. The V gene's germline CDR1 is MRHNA and CDR2 SNTAGT. CDR3 coding DNA: TGTGCCAGCAGTGCCAGCGGGAGGGACACCGGGGAGCTGTTTTTT. Its translation is CASSASGRDTGELFF.

The chain couples TRBV12-3 or TRBV12-4 to TRBJ2-1, with a possible D match to TRBD2 (6 bases). V was trimmed by 9 bases and J by 6 bases, leaving 15 bases between them. The CDR3 extends over 13 amino acids. The CDR3 reads CASTTSHANEQFF. For the CDR3, the DNA is TGTGCCAGTACGACTAGTCATGCCAATGAGCAGTTCTTC.

The count of this clone is one. For the CDR3, the DNA is TGTGCCATCAGTGAGTCTTACGGAGCTGGGGCCAACGTCCTGACTTTC. Amino acid sequence: CAISESYGAGANVLTF. The chain employs TRBV10-3 and TRBJ2-6; D call uncertain. In germline, CDR1 is ENHRY, CDR2 SYGVKD. The length of the CDR3 is 16 residues. Trimming took 0 bases from V and 2 from J, leaving 8 bases between them.

This chain links TRBV28 with TRBJ1-2, with a possible D match to TRBD1 (5 bases). CDR1 and CDR2 (germline): MDHEN, SYDVKM. The CDR3 length is 14 residues. Trimming took 6 bases from V and 12 from J, leaving 23 bases between them. The DNA of the CDR3 is TGTGCCAGCAGCTCCTCTACAGGATCTCACGCCGACACCTTC. The encoded protein is CASSSSTGSHADTF.

The rearrangement links TRBV24-1 to TRBJ2-7; D is possibly TRBD1 or TRBD2 (5 bases each). Trimming shortened V by 2 bases and J by 6 bases, and 13 bases separated the two germline ends. The germline gives CDR1 KGHDR, CDR2 SFDVKD. The CDR3 length is 14 residues. This CDR3 is CATSDSGARSEQYF. CDR3 bases: TGTGCCACCAGTGATTCCGGGGCCCGGAGCGAGCAGTACTTC.

The chain's CDR3 is CASRPTGIYEQYF. The CDR3 DNA reads TGTGCCAGCAGGCCTACAGGGATCTACGAGCAGTACTTC. The chain uses TRBV11-2 and TRBJ2-7; D possibly corresponds to TRBD1 (6 bases). The CDR3 is made up of 13 amino acids. The ends were cut back, 6 bases at V and 3 bases at J, with 12 bases in the middle. Germline values: CDR1 SGHAT, CDR2 FQNNGV.

The chain recombines TRBV4-2 with TRBJ2-2, with TRBD1 matching 7 bases. The V and J ends lost 0 bases and 1 base, in that order; junction bases with no gene match: 2. The CDR3 sequence is 16 residues long. Germline CDR1 is LGHNA and CDR2 is YNFKEQ. CDR3 coding DNA: TGTGCCAGCAGCCAAGAAAGACAGGGGAACACCGGGGAGCTGTTTTTT. Protein sequence: CASSQERQGNTGELFF.

The V call is TRBV6-2 or TRBV6-3, the J call TRBJ1-5, with unresolved D. The CDR3 loop spans 17 amino acids. Germline CDR1 and CDR2: MNHEY and SVGEGT. Trimming removed 0 bases from V and 0 bases from J, with 12 bases in between. The chain's CDR3 is CASSYSLGGSSNQPQHF. The CDR3 DNA follows: TGTGCCAGCAGTTACTCCTTGGGAGGGTCTAGCAATCAGCCCCAGCATTTT.

This clone was seen just once. The genes are TRBV7-8 and TRBJ2-7; no clear D gene. Trimming left V 5 bases short and J 6 bases short, with 20 bases between. The CDR3 is 15 residues long. Germline CDR1 is SGHVS and CDR2 is FQNEAQ. The DNA of the CDR3 is TGTGCCAGCAGCCCAGCGAATCGGCGGTTGGTCGAGCAGTACTTC. As protein: CASSPANRRLVEQYF.

This clone was observed a handful of times. The chain joins TRBV6-5 to TRBJ2-7; D possibly corresponds to TRBD2 (6 bases). The V end lost 5 bases, the J end lost 2 bases, and 13 bases lay between the germline ends. Germline V CDR1 and CDR2: MNHEY, SVGAGI. The CDR3 covers 14 residues. CDR3 sequence reads: CASSNRDFTYEQYF. CDR3 nucleotides: TGTGCCAGCAGTAACCGGGACTTTACCTACGAGCAGTACTTC.

The V gene is TRBV30, the J gene TRBJ1-5; D call uncertain. Trimming stripped 0 bases from V and 0 bases from J, with 3 bases between. The CDR3 length is 13 residues. Looked up from germline, CDR1 is GTSNPN and CDR2 is SVGIG (reference sequence). DNA of the CDR3: TGTGCCTGGAGTGTAGATAGCAATCAGCCCCAGCATTTT. Protein product: CAWSVDSNQPQHF.

This chain uses TRBV11-3 with TRBJ2-5, with 13 bases lining up with TRBD2. The CDR3 runs to 16 residues. Germline CDR1 reads SGHNT; CDR2 reads YENEEA. V trimming: 1 base; J trimming: 2 bases; junction bases outside the gene matches: 1. DNA of the CDR3: TGTGCCAGCAGCTTAGGGGGACTAGCGGGACAAGAGACCCAGTACTTC. Translating gives CASSLGGLAGQETQYF. Full variable domain (remainder filled in from reference TRBV11-3 and TRBJ2-5): EAGVVQSPRYKIIEKKQPVAFWCNPISGHNTLYWYLQNLGQGPELLIRYENEEAVDDSQLPKDRFSAERLKGVDSTLKIQPAELGDSAVYLCASSLGGLAGQETQYFGPGTRLLVL.

This clone has a handful of counts. V and J are TRBV5-1 and TRBJ2-3; 7 nucleotides align to TRBD2. Germline lookup yields CDR1 SGHRS and CDR2 YFSETQ. The CDR3 extends over 13 amino acids. The V gene end was trimmed by 4 bases and the J gene end by 5 bases; junction bases not matched to a gene: 4. Here the CDR3 DNA reads TGCGCCAGCAGCCGGAGCGGGGAAGATACGCAGTATTTT. This encodes CASSRSGEDTQYF.